The sequence of this TCR beta chain was determined in a study of T cell changes during pregnancy in multiple sclerosis. This CDR3 is 17 amino acids long. Per germline, CDR1 LNHNV and CDR2 YYDKDF (reference sequence). V shed 0 bases and J 1 base; nucleotides not matched to a gene: 6. Some clones are missing from TCRdb's copy, which holds only in-frame ones; the method was immunoSEQ multiplex PCR. The table has fewer than 90,000 clones, about 89% seen once. V and J are TRBV15 and TRBJ2-1; 7 nucleotides match TRBD1. The sequences come from peripheral blood, collected in the second trimester of pregnancy. The origin of this receptor is a female donor with multiple sclerosis, enrolled in a pregnancy study. Here the CDR3 reads CATSRDLGTDSYNEQFF. In DNA form, the CDR3 reads TGTGCCACCAGCAGAGATTTAGGGACAGATTCCTACAATGAGCAGTTCTTC.